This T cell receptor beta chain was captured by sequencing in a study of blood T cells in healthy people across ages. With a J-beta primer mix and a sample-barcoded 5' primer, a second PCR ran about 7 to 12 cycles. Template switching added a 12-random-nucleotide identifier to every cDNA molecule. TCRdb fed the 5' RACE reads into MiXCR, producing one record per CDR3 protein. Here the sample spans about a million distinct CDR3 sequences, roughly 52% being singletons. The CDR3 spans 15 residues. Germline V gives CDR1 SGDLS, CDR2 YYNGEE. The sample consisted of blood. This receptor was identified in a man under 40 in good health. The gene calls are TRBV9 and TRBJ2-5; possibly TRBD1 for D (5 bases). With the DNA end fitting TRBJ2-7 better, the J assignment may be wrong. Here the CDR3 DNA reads TGTGCCAGCAGCGTAGGACAGATGAACGTCTACGAGCAGTACTTC. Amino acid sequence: CASSVGQMNVYEQYF.